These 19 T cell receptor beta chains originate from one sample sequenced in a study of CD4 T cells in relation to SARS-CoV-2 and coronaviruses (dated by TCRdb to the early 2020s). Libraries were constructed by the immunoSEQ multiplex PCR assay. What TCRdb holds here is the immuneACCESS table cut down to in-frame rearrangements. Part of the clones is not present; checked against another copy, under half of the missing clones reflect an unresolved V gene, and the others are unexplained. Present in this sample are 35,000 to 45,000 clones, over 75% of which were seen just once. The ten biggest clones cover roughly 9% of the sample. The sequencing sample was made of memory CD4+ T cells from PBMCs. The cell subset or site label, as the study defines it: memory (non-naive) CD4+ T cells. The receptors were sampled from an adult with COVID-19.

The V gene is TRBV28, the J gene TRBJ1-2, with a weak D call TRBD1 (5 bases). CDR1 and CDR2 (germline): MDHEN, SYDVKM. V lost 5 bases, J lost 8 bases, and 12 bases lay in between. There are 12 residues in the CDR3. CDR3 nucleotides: TGTGCCAGCAGTGCCTTACAGGCAGGCTACACCTTC. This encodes CASSALQAGYTF.

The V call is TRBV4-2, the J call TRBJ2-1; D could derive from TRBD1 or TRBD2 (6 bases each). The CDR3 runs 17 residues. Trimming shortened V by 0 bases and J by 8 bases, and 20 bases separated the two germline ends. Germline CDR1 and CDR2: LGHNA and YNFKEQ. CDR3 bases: TGTGCCAGCAGCCAAGATAACGAGGGGGGCCGCGGGGATGAGCAGTTCTTC. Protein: CASSQDNEGGRGDEQFF.

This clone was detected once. CDR3: CASSSEDGLWFF. CDR3 sequence (DNA): TGCGCCAGCAGTTCAGAAGACGGGTTGTGGTTCTTC. This chain uses TRBV5-1 with TRBJ2-1, with unresolved D. CDR1 is SGHRS and CDR2 is YFSETQ in the germline V gene. Trimming cost V 5 bases and J 15 bases, with 18 bases left between them. This CDR3 has 12 residues.

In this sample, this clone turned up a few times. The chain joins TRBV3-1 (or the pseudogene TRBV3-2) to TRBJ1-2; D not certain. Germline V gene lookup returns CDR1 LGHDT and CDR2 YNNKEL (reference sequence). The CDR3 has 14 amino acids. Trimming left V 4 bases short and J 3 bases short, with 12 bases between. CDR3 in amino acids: CASSPSGPHYGYTF. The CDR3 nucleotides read TGTGCCAGCAGCCCCAGCGGGCCGCACTATGGCTACACCTTC.

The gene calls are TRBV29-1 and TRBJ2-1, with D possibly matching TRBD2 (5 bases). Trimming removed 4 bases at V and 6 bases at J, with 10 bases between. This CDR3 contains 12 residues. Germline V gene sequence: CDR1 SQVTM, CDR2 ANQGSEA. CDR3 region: CSVALGSNEQFF. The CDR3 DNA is TGCAGCGTTGCGCTAGGGAGCAATGAGCAGTTCTTC.

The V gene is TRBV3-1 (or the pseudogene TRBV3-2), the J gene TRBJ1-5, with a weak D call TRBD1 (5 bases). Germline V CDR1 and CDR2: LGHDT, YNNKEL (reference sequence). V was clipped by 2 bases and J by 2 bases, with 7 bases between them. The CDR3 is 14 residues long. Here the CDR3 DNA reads TGTGCCAGCAGCCAAACGACAGGCAATCAGCCCCAGCATTTT. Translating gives CASSQTTGNQPQHF.

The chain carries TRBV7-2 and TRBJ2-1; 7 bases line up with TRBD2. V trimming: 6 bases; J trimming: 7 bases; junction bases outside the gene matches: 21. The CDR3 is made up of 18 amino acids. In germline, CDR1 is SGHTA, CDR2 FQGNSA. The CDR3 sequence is CASREAGSGVSRRNEQFF. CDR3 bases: TGTGCCAGCAGAGAGGCCGGGAGCGGGGTGTCCCGTAGAAATGAGCAGTTCTTC.

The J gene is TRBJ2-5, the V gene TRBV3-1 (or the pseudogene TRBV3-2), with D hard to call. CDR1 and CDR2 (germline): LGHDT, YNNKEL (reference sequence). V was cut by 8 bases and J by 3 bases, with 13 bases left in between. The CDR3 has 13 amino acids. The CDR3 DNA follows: TGTGCCAGCGGTAATTGGGGTGAAGAGACCCAGTACTTC. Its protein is CASGNWGEETQYF.

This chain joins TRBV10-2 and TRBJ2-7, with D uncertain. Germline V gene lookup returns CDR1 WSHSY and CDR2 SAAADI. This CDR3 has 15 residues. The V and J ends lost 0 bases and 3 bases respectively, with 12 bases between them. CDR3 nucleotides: TGCGCCAGCAGTGAGTCGATAGTAGTAGGCTACGAGCAGTACTTC. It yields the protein CASSESIVVGYEQYF.

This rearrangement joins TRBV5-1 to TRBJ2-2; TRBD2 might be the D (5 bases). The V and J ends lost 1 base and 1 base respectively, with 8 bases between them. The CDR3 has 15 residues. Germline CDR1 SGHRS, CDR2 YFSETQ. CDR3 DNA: TGCGCCAGCAGCTTGCCTAGCCTGAACACCGGGGAGCTGTTTTTT. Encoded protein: CASSLPSLNTGELFF.

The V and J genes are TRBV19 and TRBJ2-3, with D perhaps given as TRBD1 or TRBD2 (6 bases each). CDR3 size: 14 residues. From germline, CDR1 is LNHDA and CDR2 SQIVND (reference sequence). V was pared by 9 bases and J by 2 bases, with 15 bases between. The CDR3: CASRRGAPTDTQYF. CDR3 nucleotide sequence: TGTGCCAGCCGAAGGGGGGCCCCCACAGATACGCAGTATTTT.

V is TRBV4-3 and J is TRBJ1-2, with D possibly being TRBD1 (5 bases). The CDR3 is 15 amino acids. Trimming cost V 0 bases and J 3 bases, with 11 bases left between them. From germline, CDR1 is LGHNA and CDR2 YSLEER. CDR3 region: CASSQDLGGDYGYTF. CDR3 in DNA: TGCGCCAGCAGCCAAGATCTAGGAGGGGACTATGGCTACACCTTC.

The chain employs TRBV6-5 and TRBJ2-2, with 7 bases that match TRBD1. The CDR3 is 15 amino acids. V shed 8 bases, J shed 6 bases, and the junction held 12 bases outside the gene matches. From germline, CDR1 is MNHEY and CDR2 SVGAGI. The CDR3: CASGTMTGRAGELFF. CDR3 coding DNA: TGTGCCAGCGGAACGATGACAGGGCGGGCCGGGGAGCTGTTTTTT.

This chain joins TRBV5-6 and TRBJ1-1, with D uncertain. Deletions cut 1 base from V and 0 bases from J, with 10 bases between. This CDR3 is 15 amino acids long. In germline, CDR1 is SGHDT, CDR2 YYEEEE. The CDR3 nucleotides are TGTGCCAGCAGCTTGTTTGGCAACATGAACACTGAAGCTTTCTTT. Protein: CASSLFGNMNTEAFF. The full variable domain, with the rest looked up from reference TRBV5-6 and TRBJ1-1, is DAGVTQSPTHLIKTRGQQVTLRCSPKSGHDTVSWYQQALGQGPQFIFQYYEEEERQRGNFPDRFSGHQFPNYSSELNVNALLLGDSALYLCASSLFGNMNTEAFFGQGTRLTVV.

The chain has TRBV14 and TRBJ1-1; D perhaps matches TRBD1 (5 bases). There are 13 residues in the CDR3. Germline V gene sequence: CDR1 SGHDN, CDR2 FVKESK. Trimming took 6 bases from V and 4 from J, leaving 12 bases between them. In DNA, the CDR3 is TGTGCCAGCAGTTCAGGGTTGGCCACTGAAGCTTTCTTT. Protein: CASSSGLATEAFF. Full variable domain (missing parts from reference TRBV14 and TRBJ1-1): EAGVTQFPSHSVIEKGQTVTLRCDPISGHDNLYWYRRVMGKEIKFLLHFVKESKQDESGMPNNRFLAERTGGTYSTLKVQPAELEDSGVYFCASSSGLATEAFFGQGTRLTVV.

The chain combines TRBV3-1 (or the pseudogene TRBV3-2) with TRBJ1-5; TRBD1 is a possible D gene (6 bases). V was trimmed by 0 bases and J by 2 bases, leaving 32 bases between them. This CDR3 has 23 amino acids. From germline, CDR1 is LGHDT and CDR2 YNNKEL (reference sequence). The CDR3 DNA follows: TGTGCCAGCAGCCAAGATGAGGGGGGAGATTGGTGGGGGTGGTGGTGGCGCAATCAGCCCCAGCATTTT. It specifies CASSQDEGGDWWGWWWRNQPQHF.

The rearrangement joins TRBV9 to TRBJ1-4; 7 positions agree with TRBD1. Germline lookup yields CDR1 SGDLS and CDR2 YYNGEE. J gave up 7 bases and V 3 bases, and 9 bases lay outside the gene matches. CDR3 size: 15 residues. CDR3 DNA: TGTGCCAGCAGCGCTCCGACAGGGCAAAGTGAAAAACTGTTTTTT. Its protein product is CASSAPTGQSEKLFF.

CDR3 bases: TGTGCCAGCAGCTGGGACCTTACGGACAATGAGCAGTTCTTC. This gives the protein CASSWDLTDNEQFF. The chain joins TRBV7-9 to TRBJ2-1; perhaps D is TRBD1 or TRBD2 (5 bases each). The CDR3 sequence is 14 residues long. Germline-derived CDR1 and CDR2 are SEHNR and FQNEAQ (reference sequence). The V and J ends lost 4 bases and 5 bases respectively, with 12 bases between them.

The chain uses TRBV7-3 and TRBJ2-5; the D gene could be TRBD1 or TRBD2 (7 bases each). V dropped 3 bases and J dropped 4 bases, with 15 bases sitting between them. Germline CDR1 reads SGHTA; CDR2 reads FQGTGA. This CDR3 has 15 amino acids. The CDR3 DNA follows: TGTGCCAGCAGCTTGACGACAGGGAGGGGAGAGACCCAGTACTTC. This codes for CASSLTTGRGETQYF.